This entry lists 12 T cell receptor beta chains sequenced from one sample in a study of shared clonotypes between healthy human individuals. Profiling relied on immunoSEQ multiplex PCR, and the TCRdb table lists in-frame clones only, not all of them. The sample yields 2,500,000 or so clones, roughly nine tenths seen once. The sequencing input was naive CD4+ T cells sorted from blood. The subset: CD45RA+ positively selected. These receptors all stem from a man aged 18 to 29 in good health.

The chain combines TRBV30 with TRBJ2-1; D might be TRBD1 (5 bases). V lost 1 base and J lost 6, with 13 bases in between. The CDR3 spans 14 residues. The germline gives CDR1 GTSNPN, CDR2 SVGIG (reference sequence). CDR3 loop: CAWSGLQGGNEQFF. The CDR3 DNA follows: TGTGCCTGGAGTGGCCTCCAGGGCGGCAATGAGCAGTTCTTC.

In nucleotides, the CDR3 is TGCGCCAGCAGCTTAGCTAGCGGGAGTAAAGAGACCCAGTACTTC. The encoded protein is CASSLASGSKETQYF. The chain uses TRBV5-1 and TRBJ2-5; 10 bases are shared with TRBD2. Germline V CDR1 and CDR2: SGHRS, YFSETQ. The trim removed 2 bases at V and 3 bases at J, leaving 4 bases unmatched. The CDR3 is 15 amino acids.

The chain recombines TRBV19 with TRBJ2-7; D might be TRBD1 or TRBD2, each matching 5 bases. Germline loops: CDR1 LNHDA, CDR2 SQIVND (reference sequence). CDR3 size: 12 residues. The germline V and J ends were trimmed by 10 bases and 2 bases, with 12 bases remaining between them. CDR3 in amino acids: CATTEGTYEQYF. DNA for the CDR3: TGTGCCACTACCGAGGGGACCTACGAGCAGTACTTC.

V gene TRBV19 combines with J gene TRBJ1-5; D not certain. V lost 1 base and J 0 bases, leaving 10 bases between the germline ends. Per the germline V gene, CDR1 is LNHDA and CDR2 is SQIVND (reference sequence). CDR3 length: 16 residues. Written as DNA, the CDR3 is TGTGCCAGTAGTATAGGCCCGACGCCTAGCAATCAGCCCCAGCATTTT. The encoded protein is CASSIGPTPSNQPQHF.

The chain couples TRBV10-2 to TRBJ1-4; 9 bases line up with TRBD1. CDR1 and CDR2 from the germline V gene are WSHSY and SAAADI. V gave up 6 bases and J gave up 7 bases; unmatched junction bases: 3. The CDR3 contains 13 residues. The CDR3 loop is CASRGTGSEKLFF. The DNA of the CDR3 is TGCGCCAGCAGAGGGACAGGGAGTGAAAAACTGTTTTTT.

The chain couples TRBV29-1 to TRBJ2-1; maybe TRBD1 (6 bases). Germline CDR1 SQVTM, CDR2 ANQGSEA. The V gene lost 4 bases and the J gene lost 9 bases, with 16 bases spanning the gap. The CDR3 loop spans 13 amino acids. CDR3 nucleotides: TGCAGCGTTGGACAGGTAATGGGTACTGAGCAGTTCTTC. As protein: CSVGQVMGTEQFF.

J is TRBJ1-6 and V is TRBV6-5; D gene unclear. Germline V gives CDR1 MNHEY, CDR2 SVGAGI. The V end lost 2 bases, the J end lost 4 bases, and 12 bases lay between the germline ends. The CDR3 is 16 amino acids. The chain's CDR3 is CASSYRGSLYNSPLHF. The CDR3, as DNA: TGTGCCAGCAGTTACCGAGGATCGCTGTATAATTCACCCCTCCACTTT.

This clone occurred once. The CDR3 reads CAGGDRPNEKLFF. The CDR3 DNA follows: TGTGCCGGGGGGGACAGACCTAATGAAAAACTGTTTTTT. J is TRBJ1-4 and V is TRBV2; TRBD1 matches at 7 bases. The CDR3 extends over 13 amino acids. In germline, CDR1 is SNHLY, CDR2 FYNNEI. J gave up 3 bases and V 11 bases, and 6 bases lay outside the gene matches.

The rearrangement uses TRBV20-1 and TRBJ2-1; D remains ambiguous. Germline V gene lookup returns CDR1 DFQATT and CDR2 SNEGSKA (reference sequence). The CDR3 contains 10 residues. Trimming pared 5 bases from V and 7 bases from J, leaving 6 bases between. The CDR3 coding sequence is TGCAGTGCTGAACGAAATGAGCAGTTCTTC. Translated, it gives CSAERNEQFF.

V gene TRBV28 combines with J gene TRBJ1-1; no firm D call. The CDR3 loop spans 13 amino acids. Germline V gene lookup returns CDR1 MDHEN and CDR2 SYDVKM. The V end was cut by 7 bases, the J end by 0 bases, with 9 bases between. The CDR3 region has the DNA TGTGCCAGCACCCTGGTATTGAACACTGAAGCTTTCTTT. Its translation is CASTLVLNTEAFF.

The chain has TRBV5-6 and TRBJ2-7; TRBD1 aligns across 8 bases. CDR1 and CDR2 (germline): SGHDT, YYEEEE. The CDR3 is 14 residues long. The trim removed 4 bases at V and 3 bases at J, leaving 6 bases unmatched. CDR3 in amino acids: CASSVPGQDYEQYF. In nucleotides, the CDR3 is TGTGCCAGCAGCGTCCCGGGACAGGACTACGAGCAGTACTTC.

The V call is TRBV30, the J call TRBJ1-2; TRBD1 matches 7 bases. From germline, CDR1 is GTSNPN and CDR2 SVGIG (reference sequence). The CDR3 contains 13 residues. The V segment lost 4 bases and the J segment 2 bases; nucleotides outside the gene matches: 4. DNA for the CDR3: TGTGCCTGGACCCTGACAGGGAACTATGGCTACACCTTC. Translation: CAWTLTGNYGYTF.